The clone carrying this TCR beta chain was seen a few times. This record belongs to a study of response to subunit inactivated influenza vaccine. TCRdb analysed the RT-PCR reads with MiXCR anew, one entry per CDR3 protein. The data show 700,000 to 900,000 distinct CDR3 sequences, approximately 22% seen once. The CDR3 totals 13 residues. The germline V gene encodes CDR1 MNHEY and CDR2 SVGEGT. Deletions cut 2 bases from V and 1 base from J, with 5 bases between. This TCR derives from a man between 50 and 59 years old who received an inactivated influenza vaccine. The rearrangement uses TRBV6-2 or TRBV6-3 and TRBJ1-1, with unresolved D. Here the sequenced sample was PBMCs from blood, taken 4 to 6 days after vaccination. CDR3 bases: TGTGCCAGCAGTTACCGGCCGAACACTGAAGCTTTCTTT. This sequence encodes CASSYRPNTEAFF.